Here is one T cell receptor beta chain with its context. It has no known antigen specificity. Base qualities are missing; no much larger clone stands one base away. This specimen belongs to a study of blood T cell repertoires in COVID-19 (dated by TCRdb to 2018 to 2021). In terms of the full investigation: Collaborator samples came from the United States, Italy and Spain and covered acute and convalescent phases of COVID-19. The samples were drawn from the first 160 participants of the ongoing ImmuneRACE study and from 1,254 subjects provided by 6 global collaborators. A freely available public database, intended as a resource for researchers studying the immune response to SARS-CoV-2, is where the repertoires were released. Where available, HLA class I and class II types were obtained from metadata supplied by the sample provider rather than from assay-based typing. The prospective study material was composed of cDNA or gDNA derived from T cells, B-cell-depleted T cells, or PBMCs. The dataset comprised deeply sampled blood TCRbeta repertoires from subjects exposed to, actively infected with, or recovered from COVID-19. Sample metadata almost always included a de-identified subject ID, COVID-19 status, age in years and sex. General findings and caveats noted by the study authors: How much clinical and demographic metadata was included differed by source and by participant, and the metadata was provided uncurated.

Trimming costs V 4 bases and J 1 base, and their ends lie 11 bases apart. The CDR3 goes from the cysteine to the phenylalanine over 15 residues. The kept DNA is CDR3 alone, 45 bases in frame from the first base. The CDR1 and CDR2 encoded by the germline V gene are SGHRS and YFSETQ. TCRbeta CDR3 regions were amplified from genomic DNA by means of the immunoSEQ Assay, a bias-controlled multiplex PCR. Per the authors' processing: Within the assay, amplification of reference gene primers was used to estimate how many nucleated cells each sample contained. Sequence reads were collapsed and filtered to measure the absolute abundance of every unique TCRbeta CDR3 rearrangement. For each sample, productive Simpson clonality was calculated by taking the square root of Simpson's diversity index across productive rearrangements. TCRdb re-hosts the immuneACCESS table, in-frame sequences only. Its copies lack some clones; in the studies checked, an unresolved V gene accounts for under half of them, and the cause for the rest is not known. V, J and clone size derive from that table, while D and trimming were established from the DNA sequence. The sample table shows over 120,000 clones, and approximately 90% are seen once. The ten largest clones take up around 1.5% of the sample.

Each collaborating institution followed its own protocols to collect whole blood in K2EDTA tubes. For TCRbeta analysis, collaborators shipped samples in one of three forms: frozen whole blood, isolated PBMCs, or DNA extracted from either of those sample types. This sequence originates from a human donor in a cohort sampled during active COVID-19. The chain joins TRBV5-1 to TRBJ2-2; a weak D assignment points to TRBD1 (6 bases agree). The specimen was peripheral blood. The DNA sequence reads TGCGCCAGCAGCATAAGGACAGTGAACACCGGGGAGCTGTTTTTT. It translates as CASSIRTVNTGELFF. Supplemented by the reference TRBV5-1 and TRBJ2-2 proteins around the CDR3, the complete variable domain is KAGVTQTPRYLIKTRGQQVTLSCSPISGHRSVSWYQQTPGQGLQFLFEYFSETQRNKGNFPGRFSGRQFSNSRSEMNVSTLELGDSALYLCASSIRTVNTGELFFGEGSRLTVL.